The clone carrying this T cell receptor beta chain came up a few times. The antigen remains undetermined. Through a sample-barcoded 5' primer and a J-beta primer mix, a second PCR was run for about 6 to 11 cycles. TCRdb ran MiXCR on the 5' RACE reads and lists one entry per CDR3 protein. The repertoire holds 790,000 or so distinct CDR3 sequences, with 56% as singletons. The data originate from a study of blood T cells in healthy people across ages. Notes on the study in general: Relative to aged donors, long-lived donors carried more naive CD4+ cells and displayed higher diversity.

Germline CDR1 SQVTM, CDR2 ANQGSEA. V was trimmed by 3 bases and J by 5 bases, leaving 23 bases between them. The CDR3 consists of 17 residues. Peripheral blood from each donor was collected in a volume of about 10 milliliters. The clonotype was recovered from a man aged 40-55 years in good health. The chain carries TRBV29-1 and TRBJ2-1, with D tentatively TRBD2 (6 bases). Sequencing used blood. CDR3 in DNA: TGCAGCGTTGATGGTACTATCCGGGCCGGGAGAAACAATGAGCAGTTCTTC. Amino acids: CSVDGTIRAGRNNEQFF.